The present entry profiles one T cell receptor beta chain with its context. Authors' analysis steps: Reference gene primer amplification in the assay estimated nucleated cell counts. Sequenced by immunoSEQ multiplex PCR; TCRdb stores in-frame clones only, minus some. Clone size and V and J calls were adopted from that table, with D and trimming inferred from the DNA. The sample holds more than 110,000 clones, around 90% seen once. V shed 2 bases and J shed 3 bases, with 3 bases lying between them. CDR3 size: 12 residues. This sample is part of a study of blood T cell repertoires in COVID-19. The wider study: Whether acute or convalescent, the COVID-19 samples came from the United States, Italy and Spain.

Sequencing was carried out using peripheral blood. This sequence joins TRBV12-3 or TRBV12-4 and TRBJ2-3; D gene uncertain. The sequence was collected from an elderly woman with acute or convalescent COVID-19. DNA for the CDR3: TGTGCCAGCAGTTTAATAACAGATACGCAGTATTTT. This codes for CASSLITDTQYF.